The T cell receptor (beta chain) under discussion was sequenced for a study of control samples from healthy donors and cancer patients. Germline CDR1 and CDR2: SQVTM and ANQGSEA. Between the trimmed V and J ends, which lost 6 bases and 6 bases, there was a span of 14 bases. The length of the CDR3 is 12 residues. Clones were read by immunoSEQ multiplex PCR, and TCRdb kept only the in-frame ones, dropping some. The sample carries over 150,000 clones, 75% to 95% recorded once. This clonotype originated in a woman in her thirties or forties in good health. The sample was blood. The V gene is TRBV29-1, the J gene TRBJ1-2, with D perhaps matching TRBD1 (6 bases). CDR3 residues: CSVGGATDGYTF. The CDR3 region has the DNA TGCAGCGTGGGGGGGGCTACAGATGGCTACACCTTC.